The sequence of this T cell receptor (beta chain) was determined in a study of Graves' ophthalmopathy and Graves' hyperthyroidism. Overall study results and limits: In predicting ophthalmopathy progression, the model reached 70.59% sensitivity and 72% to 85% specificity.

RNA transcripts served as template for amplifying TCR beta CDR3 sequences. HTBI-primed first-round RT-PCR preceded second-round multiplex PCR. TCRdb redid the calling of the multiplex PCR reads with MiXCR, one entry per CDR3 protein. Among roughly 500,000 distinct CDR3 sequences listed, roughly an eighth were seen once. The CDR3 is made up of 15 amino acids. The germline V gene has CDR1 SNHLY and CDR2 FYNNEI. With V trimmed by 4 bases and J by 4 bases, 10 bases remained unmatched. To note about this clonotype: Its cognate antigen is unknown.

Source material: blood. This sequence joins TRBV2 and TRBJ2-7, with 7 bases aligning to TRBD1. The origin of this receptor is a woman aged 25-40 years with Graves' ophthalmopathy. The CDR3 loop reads CASSVGTADSYEQYF. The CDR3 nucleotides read TGTGCCAGCAGTGTTGGGACAGCAGATTCATACGAGCAGTACTTC.